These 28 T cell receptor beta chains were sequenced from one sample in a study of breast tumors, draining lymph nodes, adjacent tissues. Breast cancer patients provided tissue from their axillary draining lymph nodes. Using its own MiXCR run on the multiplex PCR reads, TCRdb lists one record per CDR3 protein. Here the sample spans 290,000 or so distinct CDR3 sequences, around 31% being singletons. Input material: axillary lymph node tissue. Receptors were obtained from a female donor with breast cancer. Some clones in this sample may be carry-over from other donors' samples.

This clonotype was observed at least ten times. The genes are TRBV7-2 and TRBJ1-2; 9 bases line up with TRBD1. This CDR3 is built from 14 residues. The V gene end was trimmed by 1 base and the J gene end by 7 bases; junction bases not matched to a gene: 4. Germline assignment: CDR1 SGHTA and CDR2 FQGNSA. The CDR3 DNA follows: TGTGCCAGCAGCTTAGAGGGACAGGGCGTTGGCTACACCTTC. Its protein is CASSLEGQGVGYTF.

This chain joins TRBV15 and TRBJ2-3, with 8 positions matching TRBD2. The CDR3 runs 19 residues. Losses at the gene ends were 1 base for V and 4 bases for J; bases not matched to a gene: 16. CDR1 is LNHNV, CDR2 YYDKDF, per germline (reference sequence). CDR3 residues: CATSRGTSRSELAADTQYF. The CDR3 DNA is TGTGCCACCAGCAGAGGGACTAGCAGGAGCGAGTTGGCGGCAGATACGCAGTATTTT. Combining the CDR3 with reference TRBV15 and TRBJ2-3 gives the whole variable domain DAMVIQNPRYQVTQFGKPVTLSCSQTLNHNVMYWYQQKSSQAPKLLFHYYDKDFNNEADTPDNFQSRRPNTSFCFLDIRSPGLGDTAMYLCATSRGTSRSELAADTQYFGPGTRLTVL.

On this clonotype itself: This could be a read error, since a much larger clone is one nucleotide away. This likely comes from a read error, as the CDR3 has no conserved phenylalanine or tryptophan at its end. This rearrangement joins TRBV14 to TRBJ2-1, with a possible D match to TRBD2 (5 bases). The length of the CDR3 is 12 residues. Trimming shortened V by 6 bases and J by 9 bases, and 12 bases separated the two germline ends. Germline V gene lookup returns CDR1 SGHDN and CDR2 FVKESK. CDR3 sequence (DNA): TGTGCCAGCAGTTTGGCCCGGGGTGAGCAGTTCCTC. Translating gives CASSLARGEQFL.

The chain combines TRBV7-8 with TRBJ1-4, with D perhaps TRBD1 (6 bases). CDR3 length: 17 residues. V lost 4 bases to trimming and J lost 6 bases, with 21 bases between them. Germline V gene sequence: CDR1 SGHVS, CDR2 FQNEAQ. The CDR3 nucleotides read TGTGCCAGCAGCTCGACTAGCGGGAGGGGGGGGCATGAAAAACTGTTTTTT. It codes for CASSSTSGRGGHEKLFF.

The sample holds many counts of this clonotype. The CDR3 here is CSVVGAYSYEQYF. DNA for the CDR3: TGCAGCGTTGTAGGAGCTTACTCCTACGAGCAGTACTTC. The chain joins TRBV29-1 to TRBJ2-7; D gene unclear. Germline CDR1 SQVTM, CDR2 ANQGSEA. The CDR3 consists of 13 residues. Trimming cost V 4 bases and J 0 bases, with 10 bases left between them.

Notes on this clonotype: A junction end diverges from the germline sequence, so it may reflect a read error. CDR3 coding DNA: TGCGCCAGCAGGCATACCCCCTACGAGCAGTACTTC. It translates to CASRHTPYEQYF. The chain carries TRBV6-1 and TRBJ2-7; D ambiguous. CDR3 length equals 12 residues. Germline CDR1 reads MNHNS; CDR2 reads SASEGT.

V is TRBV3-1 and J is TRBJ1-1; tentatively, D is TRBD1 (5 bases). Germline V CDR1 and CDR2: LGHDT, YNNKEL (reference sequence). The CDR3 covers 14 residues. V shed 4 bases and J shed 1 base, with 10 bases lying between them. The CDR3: CASSLRGENTEAFF. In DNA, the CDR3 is TGTGCCAGCAGCCTCCGGGGGGAGAACACTGAAGCTTTCTTT.

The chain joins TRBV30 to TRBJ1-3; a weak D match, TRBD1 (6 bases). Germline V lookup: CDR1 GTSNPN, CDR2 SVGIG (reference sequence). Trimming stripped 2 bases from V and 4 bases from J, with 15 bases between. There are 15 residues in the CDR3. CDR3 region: CAWSRGDSGGNTIYF. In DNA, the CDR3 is TGTGCCTGGAGTAGGGGGGACTCGGGCGGAAACACCATATATTTT. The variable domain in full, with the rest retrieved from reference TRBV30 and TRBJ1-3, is SQTIHQWPATLVQPVGSPLSLECTVEGTSNPNLYWYRQAAGRGLQLLFYSVGIGQISSEVPQNLSASRPQDRQFILSSKKLLLSDSGFYLCAWSRGDSGGNTIYFGEGSWLTVV.

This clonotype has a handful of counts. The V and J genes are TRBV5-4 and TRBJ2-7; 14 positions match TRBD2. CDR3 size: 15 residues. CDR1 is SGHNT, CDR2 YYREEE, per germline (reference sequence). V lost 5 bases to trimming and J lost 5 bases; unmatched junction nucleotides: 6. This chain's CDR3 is CASRRGLAGENEQYF. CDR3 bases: TGTGCCAGCAGACGGGGACTAGCGGGAGAGAACGAGCAGTACTTC.

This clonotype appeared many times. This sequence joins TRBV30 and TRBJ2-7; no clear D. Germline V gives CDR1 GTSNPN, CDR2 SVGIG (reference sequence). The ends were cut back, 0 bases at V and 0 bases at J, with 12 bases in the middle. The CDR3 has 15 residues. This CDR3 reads CAWSVGGSRSYEQYF. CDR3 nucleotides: TGTGCCTGGAGTGTAGGCGGATCCCGCTCCTACGAGCAGTACTTC.

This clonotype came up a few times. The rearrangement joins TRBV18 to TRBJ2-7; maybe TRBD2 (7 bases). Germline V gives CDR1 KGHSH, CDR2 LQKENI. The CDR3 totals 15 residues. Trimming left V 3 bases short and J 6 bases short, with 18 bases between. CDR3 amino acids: CASSPNKGGQSEQYF. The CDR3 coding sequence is TGTGCCAGCTCACCTAACAAGGGGGGGCAAAGCGAGCAGTACTTC.

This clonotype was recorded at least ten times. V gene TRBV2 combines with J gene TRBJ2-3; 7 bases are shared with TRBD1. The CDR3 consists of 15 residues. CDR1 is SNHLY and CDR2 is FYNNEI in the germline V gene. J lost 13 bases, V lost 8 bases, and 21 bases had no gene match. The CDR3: CASLMGQTIRSTKYF. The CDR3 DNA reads TGTGCCAGCTTAATGGGACAGACAATTAGATCGACAAAGTATTTT.

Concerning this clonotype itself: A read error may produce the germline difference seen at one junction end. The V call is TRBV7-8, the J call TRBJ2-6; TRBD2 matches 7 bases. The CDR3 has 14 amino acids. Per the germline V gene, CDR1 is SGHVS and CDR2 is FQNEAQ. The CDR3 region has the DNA TGTGCCAGCAGCTTAGCGGGGGGGGGCAACGTCCTGACTTTC. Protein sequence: CASSLAGGGNVLTF.

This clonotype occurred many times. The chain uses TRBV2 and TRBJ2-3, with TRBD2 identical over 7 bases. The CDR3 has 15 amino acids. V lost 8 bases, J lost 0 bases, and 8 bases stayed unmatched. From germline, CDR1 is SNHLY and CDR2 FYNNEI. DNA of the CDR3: TGTGCCAGCGGACGGGAGGAGAAAAGCACAGATACGCAGTATTTT. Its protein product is CASGREEKSTDTQYF. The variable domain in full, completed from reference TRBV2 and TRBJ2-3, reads EPEVTQTPSHQVTQMGQEVILRCVPISNHLYFYWYRQILGQKVEFLVSFYNNEISEKSEIFDDQFSVERPDGSNFTLKIRSTKLEDSAMYFCASGREEKSTDTQYFGPGTRLTVL.

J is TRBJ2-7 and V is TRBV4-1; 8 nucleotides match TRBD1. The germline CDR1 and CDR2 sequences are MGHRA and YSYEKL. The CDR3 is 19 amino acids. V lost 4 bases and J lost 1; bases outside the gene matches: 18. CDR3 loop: CASSRGQDPGIPGSYEQYF. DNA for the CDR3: TGCGCCAGCAGCCGGGGACAGGACCCCGGGATTCCGGGATCCTACGAGCAGTACTTC.

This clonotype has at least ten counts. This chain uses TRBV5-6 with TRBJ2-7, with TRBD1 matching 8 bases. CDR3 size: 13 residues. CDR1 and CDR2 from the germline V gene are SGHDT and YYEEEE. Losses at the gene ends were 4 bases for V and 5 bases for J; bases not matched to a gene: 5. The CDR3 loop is CASSRTGYHEQYF. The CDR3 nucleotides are TGTGCCAGCAGCAGGACAGGGTATCACGAGCAGTACTTC.

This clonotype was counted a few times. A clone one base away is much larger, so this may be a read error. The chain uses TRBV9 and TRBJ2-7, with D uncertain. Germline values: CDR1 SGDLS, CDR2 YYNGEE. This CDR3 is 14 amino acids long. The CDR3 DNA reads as TGTGCCAGCAGCGTAGAGGAGAGAAGTTACGAGCAGTCCTTC. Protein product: CASSVEERSYEQSF. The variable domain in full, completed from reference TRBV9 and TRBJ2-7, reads DSGVTQTPKHLITATGQRVTLRCSPRSGDLSVYWYQQSLDQGLQFLIQYYNGEERAKGNILERFSAQQFPDLHSELNLSSLELGDSALYFCASSVEERSYEQSFGPGTRLTVT.

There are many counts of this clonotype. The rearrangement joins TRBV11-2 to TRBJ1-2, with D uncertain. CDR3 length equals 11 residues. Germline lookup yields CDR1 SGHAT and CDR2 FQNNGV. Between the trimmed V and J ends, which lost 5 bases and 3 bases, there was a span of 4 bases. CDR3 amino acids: CASSVYYGYTF. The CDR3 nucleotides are TGTGCCAGCAGCGTATACTATGGCTACACCTTC. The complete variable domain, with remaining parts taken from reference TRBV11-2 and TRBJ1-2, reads EAGVAQSPRYKIIEKRQSVAFWCNPISGHATLYWYQQILGQGPKLLIQFQNNGVVDDSQLPKDRFSAERLKGVDSTLKIQPAKLEDSAVYLCASSVYYGYTFGSGTRLTVV.

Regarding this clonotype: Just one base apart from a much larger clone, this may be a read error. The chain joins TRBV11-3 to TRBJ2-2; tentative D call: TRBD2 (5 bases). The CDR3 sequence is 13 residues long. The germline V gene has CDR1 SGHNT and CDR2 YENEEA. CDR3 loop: CASSLRGPGELSF. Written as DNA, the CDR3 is TGTGCCAGCAGCTTGAGAGGGCCCGGGGAGCTGTCTTTT.

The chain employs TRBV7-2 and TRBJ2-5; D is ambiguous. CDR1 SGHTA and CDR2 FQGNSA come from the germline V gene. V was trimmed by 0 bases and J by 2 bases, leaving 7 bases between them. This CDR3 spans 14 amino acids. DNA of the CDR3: TGTGCCAGCAGCTTAGCGATGGGACAAGAGACCCAGTACTTC. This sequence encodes CASSLAMGQETQYF.

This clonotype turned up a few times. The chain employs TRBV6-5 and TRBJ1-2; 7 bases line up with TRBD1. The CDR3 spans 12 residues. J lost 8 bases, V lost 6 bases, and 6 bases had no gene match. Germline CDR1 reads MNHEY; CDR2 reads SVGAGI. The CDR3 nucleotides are TGTGCCAGCAGACAGGGGATGGGGGGCTACACCTTC. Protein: CASRQGMGGYTF.

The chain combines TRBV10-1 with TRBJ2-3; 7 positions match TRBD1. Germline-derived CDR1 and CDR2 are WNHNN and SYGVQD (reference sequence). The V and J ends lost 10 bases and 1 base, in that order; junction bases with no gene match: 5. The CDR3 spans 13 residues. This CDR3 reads CATGTVGTDTQYF. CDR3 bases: TGCGCCACCGGGACAGTGGGCACAGATACGCAGTATTTT.

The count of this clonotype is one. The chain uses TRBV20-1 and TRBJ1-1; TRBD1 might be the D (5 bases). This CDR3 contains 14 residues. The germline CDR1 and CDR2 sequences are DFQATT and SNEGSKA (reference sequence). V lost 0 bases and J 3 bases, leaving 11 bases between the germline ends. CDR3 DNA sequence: TGCAGTGCTAGAGATGGGAGGGGTTACACTGAAGCTTTCTTT. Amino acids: CSARDGRGYTEAFF.

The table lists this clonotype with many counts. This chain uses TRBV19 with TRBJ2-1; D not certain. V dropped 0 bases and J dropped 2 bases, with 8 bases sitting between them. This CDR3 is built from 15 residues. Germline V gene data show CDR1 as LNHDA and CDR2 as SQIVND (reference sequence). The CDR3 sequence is CASSIDELPYNEQFF. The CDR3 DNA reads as TGTGCCAGTAGTATAGATGAACTCCCCTACAATGAGCAGTTCTTC.

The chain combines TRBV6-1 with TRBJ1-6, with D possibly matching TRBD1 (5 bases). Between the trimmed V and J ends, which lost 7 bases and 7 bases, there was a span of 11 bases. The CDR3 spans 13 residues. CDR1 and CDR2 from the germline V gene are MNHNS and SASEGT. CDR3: CASTEGANSPLHF. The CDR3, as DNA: TGTGCCAGCACCGAAGGGGCAAATTCACCCCTCCACTTT.

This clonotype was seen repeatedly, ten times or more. Written as DNA, the CDR3 is TGTGCCAGTAGTTCACTCCGAGGAGTAAACACCATATATTTT. Protein: CASSSLRGVNTIYF. The gene calls are TRBV25-1 and TRBJ1-3; no definite D call. V lost 9 bases and J 6 bases, leaving 18 bases between the germline ends. CDR3 length equals 14 residues. The germline CDR1 and CDR2 sequences are MGHDK and SYGVNS.

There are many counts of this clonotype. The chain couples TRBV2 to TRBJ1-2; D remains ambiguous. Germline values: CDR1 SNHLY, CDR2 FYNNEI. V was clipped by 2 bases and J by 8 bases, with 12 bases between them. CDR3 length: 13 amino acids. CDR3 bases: TGTGCCAGCAGTGAAAACCTTTTTTTGGGCTACACCTTC. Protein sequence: CASSENLFLGYTF.

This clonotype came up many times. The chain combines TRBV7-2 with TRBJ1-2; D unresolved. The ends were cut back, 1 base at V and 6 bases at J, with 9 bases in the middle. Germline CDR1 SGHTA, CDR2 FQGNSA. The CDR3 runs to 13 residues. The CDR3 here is CASSLVYGDGYTF. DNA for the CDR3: TGTGCCAGCAGCTTAGTTTATGGGGATGGCTACACCTTC.